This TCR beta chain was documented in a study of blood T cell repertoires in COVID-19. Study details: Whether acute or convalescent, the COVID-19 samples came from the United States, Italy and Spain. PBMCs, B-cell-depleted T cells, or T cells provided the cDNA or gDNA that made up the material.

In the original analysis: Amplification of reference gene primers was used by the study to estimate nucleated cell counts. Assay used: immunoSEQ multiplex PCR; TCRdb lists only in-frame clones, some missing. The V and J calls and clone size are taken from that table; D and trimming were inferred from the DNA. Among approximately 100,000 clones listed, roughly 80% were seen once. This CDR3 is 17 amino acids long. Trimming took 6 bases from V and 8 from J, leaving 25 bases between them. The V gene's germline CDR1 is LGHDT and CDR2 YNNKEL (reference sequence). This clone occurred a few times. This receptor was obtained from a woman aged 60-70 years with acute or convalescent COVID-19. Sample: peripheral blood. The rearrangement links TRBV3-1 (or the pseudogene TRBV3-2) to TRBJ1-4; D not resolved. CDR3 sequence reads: CASRGGSGGRFGEKLFF. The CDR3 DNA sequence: TGTGCCAGCAGAGGAGGCTCCGGAGGGCGGTTTGGGGAAAAACTGTTTTTT.